This paragraph reports one T cell receptor beta chain. Its antigen is not yet known. Base quality data are lacking; no much larger clone is found one base away. The data stem from a study of T cell repertoires in cytomegalovirus infection (dated by TCRdb to the late 2010s). A note on the overall study: The HLA type of each donor mattered for the analysis, because public TCR beta signatures pointed to carriage of CMV infection along with the matching HLA type.

Broader findings and caveats from the paper: Cumulative frequency of public TCR beta family members discriminated carriers of CMV infection plus the relevant HLA type in this cohort and an independent 352-donor cohort. The ex vivo response was dominated by HLA-C-restricted CMV-specific TCR beta clonotypes, which also provided the single most frequent clonotype in two of eight donors.

Sequenced on an Illumina HiSeq 1500. The public sequencing data were trimmed at Q25 with fastp and processed into clonotypes with MiXCR by TCRdb, which kept only in-frame beta chains. Entries that share a CDR3 protein sequence are merged under the most common genes and DNA. This sample gives 150,000 to 200,000 distinct CDR3 sequences in total; roughly a sixth of them show up just once. The ten largest clones represent roughly a sixth of the sample. Reading from cysteine to phenylalanine, the CDR3 counts 14 amino acids. The retained sequence is limited to the CDR3, 42 bases, with the frame set at the first base. V has 0 bases trimmed and J has 3 bases trimmed; junction bases matching no gene number 3. For CDR1 and CDR2, the germline V gene (reference sequence) lists DFQATT and SNEGSKA.

The rearrangement joined TRBV20-1 to TRBJ2-7, and TRBD1 aligns with 9 junction nucleotides. The specimen was CD8+ T cells from PBMCs. The clonotype was recovered from a human donor in good health (CMV status not recorded). Some clones in this sample may be carry-over from other donors' samples. The nucleotide sequence reads TGCAGTGCTAGAGACCGGGACAGGGTCTACGAGCAGTACTTC. This encodes CSARDRDRVYEQYF.